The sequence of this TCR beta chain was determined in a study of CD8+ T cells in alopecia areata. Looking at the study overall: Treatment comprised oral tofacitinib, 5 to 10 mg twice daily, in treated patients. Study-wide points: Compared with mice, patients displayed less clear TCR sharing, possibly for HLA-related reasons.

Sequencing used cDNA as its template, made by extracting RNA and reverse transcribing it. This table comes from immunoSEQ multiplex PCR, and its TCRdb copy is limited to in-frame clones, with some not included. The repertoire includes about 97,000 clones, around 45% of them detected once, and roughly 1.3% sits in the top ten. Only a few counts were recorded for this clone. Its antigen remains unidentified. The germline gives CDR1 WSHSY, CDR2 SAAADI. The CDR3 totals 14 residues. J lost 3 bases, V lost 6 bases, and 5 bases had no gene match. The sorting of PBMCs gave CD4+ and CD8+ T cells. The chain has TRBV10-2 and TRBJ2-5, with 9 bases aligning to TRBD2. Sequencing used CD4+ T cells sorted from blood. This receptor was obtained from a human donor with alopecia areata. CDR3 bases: TGCGCCAGCAGGACCGTAGCGGGAGAAGAGACCCAGTACTTC. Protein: CASRTVAGEETQYF.